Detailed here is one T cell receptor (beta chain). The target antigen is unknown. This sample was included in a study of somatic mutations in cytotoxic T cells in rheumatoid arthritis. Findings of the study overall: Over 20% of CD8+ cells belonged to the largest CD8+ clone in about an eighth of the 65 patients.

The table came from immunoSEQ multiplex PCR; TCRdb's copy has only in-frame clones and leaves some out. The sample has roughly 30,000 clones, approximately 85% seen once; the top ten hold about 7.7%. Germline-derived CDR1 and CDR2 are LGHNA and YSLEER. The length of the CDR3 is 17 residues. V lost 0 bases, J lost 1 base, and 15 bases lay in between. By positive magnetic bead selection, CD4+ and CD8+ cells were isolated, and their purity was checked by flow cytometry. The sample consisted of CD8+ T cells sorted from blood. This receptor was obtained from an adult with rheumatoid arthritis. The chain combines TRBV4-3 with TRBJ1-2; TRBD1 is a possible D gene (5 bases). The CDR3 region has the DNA TGCGCCAGCAGCCAAGATGTTTCAGGGCAAATTAACTATGGCTACACCTTC. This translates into CASSQDVSGQINYGYTF.